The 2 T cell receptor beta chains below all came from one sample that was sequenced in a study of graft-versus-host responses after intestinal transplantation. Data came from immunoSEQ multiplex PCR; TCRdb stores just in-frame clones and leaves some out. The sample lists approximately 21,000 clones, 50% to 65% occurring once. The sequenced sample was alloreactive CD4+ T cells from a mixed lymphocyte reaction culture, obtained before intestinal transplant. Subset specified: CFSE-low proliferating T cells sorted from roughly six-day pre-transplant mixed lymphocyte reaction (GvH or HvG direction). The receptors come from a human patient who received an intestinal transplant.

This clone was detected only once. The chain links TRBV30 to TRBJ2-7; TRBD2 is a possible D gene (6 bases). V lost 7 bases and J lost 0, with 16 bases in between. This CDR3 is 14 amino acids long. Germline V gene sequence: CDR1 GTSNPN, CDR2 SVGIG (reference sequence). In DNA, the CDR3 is TGTGCCTCATCCACCCGGGGGAACTCCTACGAGCAGTACTTC. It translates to CASSTRGNSYEQYF. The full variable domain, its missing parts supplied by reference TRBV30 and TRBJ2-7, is SQTIHQWPATLVQPVGSPLSLECTVEGTSNPNLYWYRQAAGRGLQLLFYSVGIGQISSEVPQNLSASRPQDRQFILSSKKLLLSDSGFYLCASSTRGNSYEQYFGPGTRLTVT.

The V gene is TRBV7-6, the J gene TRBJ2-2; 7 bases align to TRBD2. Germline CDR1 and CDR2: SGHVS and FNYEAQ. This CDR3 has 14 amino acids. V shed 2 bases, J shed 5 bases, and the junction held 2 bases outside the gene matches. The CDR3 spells CASSLSRGTGELFF. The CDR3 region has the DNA TGTGCCAGCAGCTTATCGCGGGGGACCGGGGAGCTGTTTTTT.